The sequence of this TCR beta chain was determined in a study of blood T cell repertoires in COVID-19 (dated by TCRdb to 2020 to 2022). At the level of the whole study: The collaborator samples originated in the United States, Italy and Spain and spanned the acute and convalescent phases of COVID-19. The repertoires were released in a freely available public database meant as a resource for research on the immune response to SARS-CoV-2. The material from the prospective study consisted of cDNA or gDNA derived from T cells, B-cell-depleted T cells, or PBMCs. Nearly every sample came with metadata listing a de-identified subject ID, COVID-19 status, age in years and sex. Where available, HLA class I and class II types were taken from metadata supplied by the sample provider and were not determined by assay-based typing. The samples were drawn from two sources: the first 160 participants of the ongoing ImmuneRACE study, and 950 to 1,500 subjects contributed by 6 global collaborators. The dataset comprised deeply sampled blood TCRbeta repertoires from subjects exposed to, actively infected with, or recovered from COVID-19.

One collaborating source in Seattle enrolled patients during active infection and followed them longitudinally through the course of disease. Each collaborating institution followed its own protocols to collect whole blood in K2EDTA tubes. For TCRbeta analysis, collaborators shipped samples in one of three forms: frozen whole blood, isolated PBMCs, or DNA extracted from either of those sample types. The immunoSEQ Assay, a bias-controlled multiplex PCR, was used to amplify TCRbeta CDR3 regions from genomic DNA. As for the authors' bioinformatics: Nucleated cell counts per sample were estimated from amplification of reference gene primers within the assay. Sequence reads were collapsed and filtered to measure the absolute abundance of every unique TCRbeta CDR3 rearrangement. For each sample, productive Simpson clonality was calculated as the square root of Simpson's diversity index over productive rearrangements. TCRdb stores this immuneACCESS table with in-frame sequences only. Part of the clones is absent; in the studies checked, under half of the shortfall reflects unresolved V genes, and no reason is known for the rest. The D gene and trimming were derived from the DNA, and the V and J assignments and clone size from that table. For this sample the table gives 450,000 or so clones, of which nearly 90% were detected only once. The top ten hold approximately 0.9% of the sample.

Comment on this clone: Its antigen has not been determined. No much larger clone exists at a distance of one base, and base qualities are not known.

Broader findings and caveats from the paper: The quantity of clinical and demographic metadata differed by source and by participant and was supplied without curation.

The CDR3, cysteine through phenylalanine, is 14 amino acids long. CDR3 DNA is the only sequence kept; it has 42 bases, read in frame from the first base. Reading the germline V gene gives CDR1 MRHNA and CDR2 SNTAGT. The junction shows trimming of 7 bases on V and 4 bases on J, plus 16 bases between the germline ends. The chain is made from TRBV6-4 and TRBJ1-2; the D gene is unclear. The sequencing input was peripheral blood. The sequence derives from a man younger than 35 with COVID-19, enrolled during active disease. At the DNA level, the sequence is TGTGCCAGCACCCAGGAGGCCTGGAGCTATGGCTACACCTTC. It translates as CASTQEAWSYGYTF.